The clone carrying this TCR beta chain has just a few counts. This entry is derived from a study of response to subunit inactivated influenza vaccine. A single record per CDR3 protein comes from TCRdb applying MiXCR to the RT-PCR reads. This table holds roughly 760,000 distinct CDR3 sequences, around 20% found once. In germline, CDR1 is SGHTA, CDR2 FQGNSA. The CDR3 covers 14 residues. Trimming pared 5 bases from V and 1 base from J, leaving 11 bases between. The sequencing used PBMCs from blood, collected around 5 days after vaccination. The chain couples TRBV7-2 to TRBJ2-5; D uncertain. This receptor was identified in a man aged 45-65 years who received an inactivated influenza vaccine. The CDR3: CASSLHPGQETQYF. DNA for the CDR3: TGTGCCAGCAGCCTTCACCCGGGCCAAGAGACCCAGTACTTC.